This T cell receptor (beta chain) derives from a study of blood T cell repertoires in COVID-19. Study as a whole: The United States, Italy and Spain were the sources of the acute and convalescent COVID-19 samples. T cells, B-cell-depleted T cells, or PBMCs supplied cDNA or gDNA.

Original processing notes: Nucleated cell counts were estimated from reference gene primer amplification. TCRdb's copy holds only in-frame clones and misses some; the assay was immunoSEQ multiplex PCR. The DNA gave D and trimming, while V, J and clone size come from that table. The sample consists of some 170,000 clones, 90% of them appearing once. Germline V gene lookup returns CDR1 KGHDR and CDR2 SFDVKD. The V end was cut by 1 base, the J end by 10 bases, with 10 bases between. This CDR3 has 13 amino acids. The J gene is TRBJ2-1, the V gene TRBV24-1; maybe TRBD2 (5 bases). The sequencing input was peripheral blood. This TCR was sampled from a man aged 55 to 70 with active or convalescent COVID-19. For the CDR3, the DNA is TGTGCCACCAGTGATTTACCCTCGGGGGAGCAGTTCTTC. Translation: CATSDLPSGEQFF.